Below, 24 T cell receptor beta chains from the same sample are listed, as sequenced in a study of breast tumors, draining lymph nodes, adjacent tissues listed by TCRdb under 2016. The lymph node samples were taken from the axillary draining lymph nodes of breast cancer patients. The library came from multiplex PCR. For sequencing, an Illumina HiSeq 2000 was employed. TCRdb handled the public reads itself, with Q25 trimming in fastp and clone calling in MiXCR, and kept productive beta chains. Every entry covers one CDR3 protein and lists the most common genes and DNA from its rows. The sample records about 180,000 distinct CDR3 sequences, roughly a third of which are singletons. About 3.9% of the sample is in the top ten clones. The source material was axillary lymph node tissue. All receptors derive from a female donor with breast cancer. Some clones in this sample may be carry-over from other donors' samples.

This clonotype was detected many times. The junction does not match germline at one end; this may be a read error. The chain carries TRBV7-3 and TRBJ1-2, with 10 bases lining up with TRBD1. Per germline, CDR1 SGHTA and CDR2 FQGTGA. This CDR3 has 13 residues. The CDR3 DNA is TGTGCCAGCAGCCCCGGACTGGACAGGGGGGTCGTCTTC. It yields the protein CASSPGLDRGVVF.

This clonotype showed up just a few times. Just one base apart from a much larger clone, this may be a read error. The chain combines TRBV20-1 with TRBJ2-3, with a possible D match to TRBD2 (6 bases). Germline V CDR1 and CDR2: DFQATT, SNEGSKA (reference sequence). This CDR3 comprises 14 residues. CDR3 in amino acids: CSARTRPHTATQYF. The CDR3 DNA sequence: TGCAGTGCTAGGACTAGACCTCACACAGCTACGCAGTATTTT.

In its sample, this clonotype was seen many times. This chain joins TRBV7-2 and TRBJ2-7, with D perhaps TRBD1 (6 bases). The CDR3 consists of 15 residues. Germline CDR1 SGHTA, CDR2 FQGNSA. Trimming took off 5 bases at V and 1 base at J, with 15 bases between the two ends. The CDR3 coding sequence is TGTGCCAGCAGCCCTAGCCGGGACAAATCCTACGAGCAGTACTTC. This sequence encodes CASSPSRDKSYEQYF.

This clonotype was seen ten or more times. This chain uses TRBV20-1 with TRBJ2-3; TRBD2 aligns across 7 bases. With 5 bases clipped from V and 1 base from J, the junction kept 6 bases outside the gene matches. CDR1 and CDR2 (germline): DFQATT, SNEGSKA (reference sequence). The CDR3 loop spans 14 amino acids. The CDR3 protein is CSALSGAGTDTQYF. In nucleotides, the CDR3 is TGCAGTGCTCTAAGCGGGGCTGGCACAGATACGCAGTATTTT.

This clonotype appeared a single time. The J gene is TRBJ2-3, the V gene TRBV6-1, with 8 positions matching TRBD2. Germline lookup yields CDR1 MNHNS and CDR2 SASEGT. This CDR3 has 15 amino acids. Trimming cost V 5 bases and J 5 bases; bases outside gene matches: 9. In nucleotides, the CDR3 is TGTGCCAGCAGTCACCAGGGACTAGGTCTAGATACGCAGTATTTT. Protein product: CASSHQGLGLDTQYF.

On this clonotype itself: This may be a read error, as it is one base from a much larger clone. The rearrangement joins TRBV5-8 to TRBJ1-6, with D unresolved. V was pared by 5 bases and J by 11 bases, with 11 bases between. The CDR3 is made up of 12 amino acids. The germline CDR1 and CDR2 sequences are SGHTS and YDEGEE. In DNA form, the CDR3 reads TGTGCCAGCAGGATTTACCCGGCACCCCTCCACTTT. This translates into CASRIYPAPLHF.

This clonotype was recorded many times. The CDR3 region is CASRLTGTQETQYF. In DNA, the CDR3 is TGCGCCAGCAGGTTGACAGGGACCCAAGAGACCCAGTACTTC. V gene TRBV5-1 combines with J gene TRBJ2-5; 7 nucleotides agree with TRBD1. The CDR3 contains 14 residues. Trimming took 5 bases from V and 1 from J; bases not matched to a gene: 5. Germline CDR1 is SGHRS and CDR2 is YFSETQ.

This clonotype has at least ten counts. The V call is TRBV10-3, the J call TRBJ1-5; 9 nucleotides agree with TRBD1. There are 15 residues in the CDR3. V lost 5 bases to trimming and J lost 2 bases; unmatched junction nucleotides: 4. Germline-derived CDR1 and CDR2 are ENHRY and SYGVKD. CDR3 loop: CAISLGQGGNQPQHF. The CDR3, as DNA: TGTGCCATCAGTCTGGGACAGGGTGGCAATCAGCCCCAGCATTTT.

In this sample, this clonotype turned up many times. V gene TRBV29-1 combines with J gene TRBJ1-2; unclear D gene. V was clipped by 4 bases and J by 4 bases, with 13 bases between them. This CDR3 comprises 13 residues. Germline CDR1 SQVTM, CDR2 ANQGSEA. The DNA for the CDR3 is TGCAGCGTTGCCGGCTGGCAGATCTATGGCTACACCTTC. Its translation: CSVAGWQIYGYTF.

At least ten counts were recorded for this clonotype. This chain connects TRBV29-1 to TRBJ1-2; possibly TRBD1 for D (6 bases). The length of the CDR3 is 13 residues. V was trimmed by 1 base and J by 13 bases, leaving 19 bases between them. CDR1 is SQVTM, CDR2 ANQGSEA, per germline. The CDR3 loop reads CSVEGRAGDFSTF. The DNA for the CDR3 is TGCAGCGTTGAAGGAAGGGCAGGGGATTTTAGCACCTTC.

This clonotype was observed many times. This chain connects TRBV6-5 to TRBJ1-4; TRBD1 agrees at 7 bases. CDR1 MNHEY and CDR2 SVGAGI come from the germline V gene. The ends lost 8 bases at V and 7 bases at J; junction bases unmatched: 10. The length of the CDR3 is 14 residues. CDR3 residues: CASAFRQGVEKLFF. The CDR3, as DNA: TGTGCCAGCGCCTTTAGACAGGGTGTTGAAAAACTGTTTTTT.

This clonotype was found once. The CDR3 sequence is CSATRTSGGKLFF. DNA for the CDR3: TGCAGTGCCACCAGGACTAGCGGGGGGAAACTGTTTTTT. The chain has TRBV20-1 and TRBJ1-4, with a tentative D call TRBD1 (5 bases). Trimming took 6 bases from V and 11 from J, leaving 19 bases between them. The CDR3 is 13 residues long. Germline V gives CDR1 DFQATT, CDR2 SNEGSKA (reference sequence).

This clonotype was seen at least ten times. This chain uses TRBV9 with TRBJ1-2, with D possibly TRBD1 on 6 matching bases. Germline CDR1 and CDR2: SGDLS and YYNGEE. The CDR3 contains 15 residues. V lost 0 bases and J lost 3, with 12 bases in between. DNA for the CDR3: TGTGCCAGCAGCGTAGACCAGGGGAGGGACTATGGCTACACCTTC. Amino acid sequence: CASSVDQGRDYGYTF.

This chain uses TRBV27 with TRBJ1-3; D not certain. V gave up 7 bases and J gave up 0 bases, with 10 bases separating them. CDR1 and CDR2 (germline): MNHEY, SMNVEV (reference sequence). The CDR3 contains 14 residues. The CDR3: CASKFAGSGNTIYF. CDR3 in DNA: TGTGCCAGCAAGTTTGCAGGCTCTGGAAACACCATATATTTT.

This clonotype occurred many times. The chain joins TRBV6-5 to TRBJ2-7; possibly TRBD2 for D (6 bases). Trimming removed 5 bases from V and 3 bases from J, with 14 bases in between. The CDR3 spans 14 residues. Germline loops: CDR1 MNHEY, CDR2 SVGAGI. The CDR3 loop reads CASSKTSRYYEQYF. In nucleotides, the CDR3 is TGTGCCAGCAGTAAAACTAGCAGATACTACGAGCAGTACTTC.

About this clonotype itself: This may be a read error: a much more frequent sequence differs by one nucleotide. The rearrangement links TRBV7-9 to TRBJ2-1; 11 bases line up with TRBD2. The ends lost 11 bases at V and 5 bases at J; junction bases unmatched: 11. The CDR3 has 15 residues. Germline V gene data show CDR1 as SEHNR and CDR2 as FQNEAQ (reference sequence). The CDR3 loop is CAGGPLAGGDNEQFF. Written as DNA, the CDR3 is TGTGCCGGCGGACCCTTAGCGGGAGGGGACAATGAGCAGTTCTTC.

This clonotype was detected many times. The chain is built from TRBV6-4 and TRBJ2-1, with a tentative D call TRBD1 (6 bases). V lost 2 bases to trimming and J lost 9 bases, with 11 bases between them. The CDR3 extends over 13 amino acids. The germline CDR1 and CDR2 sequences are MRHNA and SNTAGT. CDR3 coding DNA: TGTGCCAGCAGTGACAGGGGGATTACTGAGCAGTTCTTC. It specifies CASSDRGITEQFF.

CDR3 in amino acids: CASSDAGLGTEAFF. The CDR3 DNA is TGTGCCAGCAGTGATGCCGGGTTGGGCACTGAAGCTTTCTTT. The chain employs TRBV2 and TRBJ1-1; unclear D gene. CDR3 length: 14 amino acids. The V and J ends lost 3 bases and 4 bases respectively, with 12 bases between them. The germline gives CDR1 SNHLY, CDR2 FYNNEI.

On this clonotype: This may stem from a read error, because a much larger clone lies one nucleotide away. This chain uses TRBV12-3 or TRBV12-4 with TRBJ2-7; 10 bases agree with TRBD1. J lost 3 bases, V lost 5 bases, and 10 bases had no gene match. The length of the CDR3 is 16 residues. CDR3 nucleotide sequence: TGTGCCAGCAGTGGAGGCGGGACAGGGGCGTTCTACGAGCAGTACTTC. Amino acid sequence: CASSGGGTGAFYEQYF.

This clonotype was found many times. This chain connects TRBV5-8 to TRBJ2-7, with D perhaps being TRBD1 or TRBD2 (5 bases each). Trimming removed 0 bases at V and 2 bases at J, with 12 bases between. Germline assignment: CDR1 SGHTS and CDR2 YDEGEE. This CDR3 has 15 residues. CDR3 protein: CASSLGGTSTYEQYF. Here the CDR3 DNA reads TGTGCCAGCAGCTTGGGGGGGACGTCCACCTACGAGCAGTACTTC.

With respect to this clonotype: Germline is not matched at one junction end, which may reflect a read error. The chain links TRBV5-1 to TRBJ2-7; D not certain. The V gene's germline CDR1 is SGHRS and CDR2 YFSETQ. The CDR3 loop spans 12 amino acids. CDR3 region: CASSLSSYEHYF. The CDR3, as DNA: TGCGCCAGCAGCTTATCCTCCTACGAGCACTACTTC.

This chain uses TRBV4-2 with TRBJ1-3; tentatively, D is TRBD1 (5 bases). Trimming cost V 0 bases and J 4 bases, with 7 bases left between them. The CDR3 is 14 amino acids. Germline V gene lookup returns CDR1 LGHNA and CDR2 YNFKEQ. The CDR3 nucleotides read TGTGCCAGCAGCCAAGAAAGGGGCGGAAACACCATATATTTT. This encodes CASSQERGGNTIYF.

CDR3 nucleotides: TGTGCCACCAGTGGTTCTATTGGGGGGGGGGTAATGCAGTATTTT. Translation: CATSGSIGGGVMQYF. This chain connects TRBV24-1 to TRBJ2-3; 7 nucleotides align to TRBD2. Per the germline V gene, CDR1 is KGHDR and CDR2 is SFDVKD. The CDR3 sequence is 15 residues long. V shed 5 bases and J 11 bases; nucleotides not matched to a gene: 15.

The table lists this clonotype with many counts. Since a much larger clone is just one base distant, this may be a read error. In DNA form, the CDR3 reads TGTGCCAGCAGTTTCTCTGGGACCGGCTACACCTTC. Residues: CASSFSGTGYTF. This chain joins TRBV12-3 or TRBV12-4 and TRBJ1-2, with D maybe TRBD1 (5 bases). The CDR3 runs to 12 residues. V was shortened by 3 bases and J by 8 bases, with 10 bases between the two germline ends.